The 15 T cell receptor beta chains presented below share a single source sample, sequenced in a study of cytomegalovirus exposure and HLA in healthy donors. PCR was performed using 60 Vbeta and 13 Jbeta primers. The protocol was immunoSEQ multiplex PCR, while the TCRdb copy is restricted to in-frame clones and leaves out a portion. The sample consists of 130,000 or so clones, about two thirds of them appearing once. The sample comprised PBMCs. All receptors come from a middle-aged man in good health and CMV-seropositive.

The rearrangement uses TRBV19 and TRBJ2-3; 9 positions agree with TRBD1. V lost 7 bases, J lost 6 bases, and 17 bases stayed unmatched. Germline V gives CDR1 LNHDA, CDR2 SQIVND (reference sequence). The CDR3 loop spans 17 amino acids. The CDR3 loop reads CASNKRPDRGRPDTQYF. CDR3 coding DNA: TGTGCCAGTAATAAAAGGCCGGACAGGGGACGCCCCGATACGCAGTATTTT.

V gene TRBV14 combines with J gene TRBJ2-7; 7 bases line up with TRBD2. Germline CDR1 is SGHDN and CDR2 is FVKESK. This CDR3 has 17 amino acids. V was pared by 1 base and J by 1 base, with 10 bases of the junction left unmatched. The CDR3 nucleotides are TGTGCCAGCAGCCAAGTTTTTCGGCTAGCGGTATCCTACGAGCAGTACTTC. This translates into CASSQVFRLAVSYEQYF.

The chain employs TRBV30 and TRBJ1-6; TRBD1 agrees at 10 bases. The J segment lost 0 bases and the V segment lost 3 bases, leaving 17 bases of the junction unmatched. The CDR3 loop spans 21 amino acids. Germline CDR1 GTSNPN, CDR2 SVGIG (reference sequence). The CDR3: CAWSPGTGVFSLSSYNSPLHF. As DNA, the CDR3 is TGTGCCTGGAGCCCCGGGACAGGGGTATTTAGTTTGAGCTCCTATAATTCACCCCTCCACTTT.

This chain connects TRBV7-9 to TRBJ1-4; TRBD1 agrees at 7 bases. CDR3 length: 14 residues. Trimming cost V 5 bases and J 10 bases; bases outside gene matches: 10. CDR1 and CDR2 from the germline V gene are SEHNR and FQNEAQ (reference sequence). The CDR3 here is CASSPIGQDGKLFF. The CDR3 DNA reads as TGTGCCAGCAGCCCCATTGGACAGGATGGAAAACTGTTTTTT.

CDR3 in amino acids: CASSAWAGDNSPLHF. The CDR3 coding sequence is TGTGCCAGCAGCGCCTGGGCAGGGGATAATTCACCCCTCCACTTT. The rearrangement uses TRBV6-5 and TRBJ1-6; possible D gene TRBD1, 6 bases. There are 15 residues in the CDR3. The ends were cut back, 6 bases at V and 5 bases at J, with 14 bases in the middle. The germline V gene encodes CDR1 MNHEY and CDR2 SVGAGI.

This clone was counted only a few times. V usage is TRBV7-2 and J usage is TRBJ2-7; D is undetermined. Trimming removed 5 bases at V and 1 base at J, with 15 bases between. CDR3 length equals 15 residues. CDR1 is SGHTA and CDR2 is FQGNSA in the germline V gene. CDR3 DNA sequence: TGTGCCAGCAGCCCCCAAGCCGGTGGTTCCTACGAGCAGTACTTC. This sequence encodes CASSPQAGGSYEQYF.

This rearrangement joins TRBV15 to TRBJ2-7; maybe TRBD2 (6 bases). CDR1 and CDR2 (germline): LNHNV, YYDKDF (reference sequence). The V end lost 0 bases, the J end lost 3 bases, and 12 bases lay between the germline ends. The CDR3 totals 15 residues. CDR3 DNA sequence: TGTGCCACCAGCAGAGATCGTAGCGGTGGCTACGAGCAGTACTTC. Residues: CATSRDRSGGYEQYF.

The table lists this clone with a count of one. The chain joins TRBV28 to TRBJ1-1; D ambiguous. V was cut by 6 bases and J by 7 bases, with 9 bases left in between. The length of the CDR3 is 11 residues. The germline V gene encodes CDR1 MDHEN and CDR2 SYDVKM. The CDR3 DNA is TGTGCCAGCAGATCGACAATTGAAGCTTTCTTT. It specifies CASRSTIEAFF.

This chain uses TRBV28 with TRBJ1-5; D is ambiguous. The CDR3 is 12 residues long. Germline CDR1 is MDHEN and CDR2 is SYDVKM. V lost 5 bases, J lost 10 bases, and 12 bases lay in between. The CDR3 reads CASSQRGPPQHF. The CDR3 DNA sequence: TGTGCCAGCAGTCAGCGAGGCCCACCCCAGCATTTT. The entire variable domain, with the rest obtained from reference TRBV28 and TRBJ1-5, is as follows: DVKVTQSSRYLVKRTGEKVFLECVQDMDHENMFWYRQDPGLGLRLIYFSYDVKMKEKGDIPEGYSVSREKKERFSLILESASTNQTSMYLCASSQRGPPQHFGDGTRLSIL.

This clone was seen only once. J is TRBJ1-6 and V is TRBV6-5, with D perhaps matching TRBD1 (6 bases). The CDR3 is made up of 14 amino acids. V was shortened by 7 bases and J by 7 bases, with 14 bases between the two germline ends. Germline CDR1 and CDR2: MNHEY and SVGAGI. CDR3 sequence: CASTRGGANSPLHF. CDR3 coding DNA: TGTGCCAGCACCCGGGGGGGGGCGAATTCACCCCTCCACTTT.

This chain uses TRBV6-5 with TRBJ2-3; D is perhaps TRBD2 (5 bases). V shed 4 bases and J shed 2 bases, with 13 bases lying between them. Germline V lookup: CDR1 MNHEY, CDR2 SVGAGI. CDR3 length: 15 amino acids. The CDR3 spells CASSSGGLDTDTQYF. The DNA for the CDR3 is TGTGCCAGCAGTTCTGGAGGCCTGGACACAGATACGCAGTATTTT.

The rearrangement joins TRBV28 to TRBJ1-2, with 9 bases lining up with TRBD1. Per the germline V gene, CDR1 is MDHEN and CDR2 is SYDVKM. The CDR3 sequence is 16 residues long. The V segment lost 2 bases and the J segment 7 bases; nucleotides outside the gene matches: 11. CDR3 nucleotides: TGTGCCAGCAGTTTACCCCTAGACAGGGGGGGTTCTGGCTACACCTTC. Its protein product is CASSLPLDRGGSGYTF.

The chain combines TRBV5-4 with TRBJ1-4, with 7 positions matching TRBD1. The V segment lost 0 bases and the J segment 7 bases; nucleotides outside the gene matches: 3. There are 14 residues in the CDR3. Per germline, CDR1 SGHNT and CDR2 YYREEE (reference sequence). The CDR3 loop reads CASSLVGQTEKLFF. CDR3 bases: TGTGCCAGCAGCTTGGTGGGACAGACTGAAAAACTGTTTTTT.

This clone was observed a single time. This chain uses TRBV21-1 with TRBJ2-5; the table's D call TRBD1 went unverified against the DNA. TRBV21-1 is a pseudogene locus. The CDR3 sequence is 17 residues long. The CDR3 loop reads CASSKGGRGGYQETQYF. The CDR3 nucleotides read TGTGCCAGCAGCAAAGGGGGAAGAGGGGGCTACCAAGAGACCCAGTACTTC.

This sequence joins TRBV6-6 and TRBJ2-7; D possibly corresponds to TRBD2 (5 bases). Per the germline V gene, CDR1 is MNHNY and CDR2 is SVGAGI (reference sequence). V was clipped by 7 bases and J by 0 bases, with 13 bases between them. The length of the CDR3 is 14 residues. The CDR3 DNA reads TGTGCCAGCAAAGTGGAGGCCCTCTCCTACGAGCAGTACTTC. Translating gives CASKVEALSYEQYF.